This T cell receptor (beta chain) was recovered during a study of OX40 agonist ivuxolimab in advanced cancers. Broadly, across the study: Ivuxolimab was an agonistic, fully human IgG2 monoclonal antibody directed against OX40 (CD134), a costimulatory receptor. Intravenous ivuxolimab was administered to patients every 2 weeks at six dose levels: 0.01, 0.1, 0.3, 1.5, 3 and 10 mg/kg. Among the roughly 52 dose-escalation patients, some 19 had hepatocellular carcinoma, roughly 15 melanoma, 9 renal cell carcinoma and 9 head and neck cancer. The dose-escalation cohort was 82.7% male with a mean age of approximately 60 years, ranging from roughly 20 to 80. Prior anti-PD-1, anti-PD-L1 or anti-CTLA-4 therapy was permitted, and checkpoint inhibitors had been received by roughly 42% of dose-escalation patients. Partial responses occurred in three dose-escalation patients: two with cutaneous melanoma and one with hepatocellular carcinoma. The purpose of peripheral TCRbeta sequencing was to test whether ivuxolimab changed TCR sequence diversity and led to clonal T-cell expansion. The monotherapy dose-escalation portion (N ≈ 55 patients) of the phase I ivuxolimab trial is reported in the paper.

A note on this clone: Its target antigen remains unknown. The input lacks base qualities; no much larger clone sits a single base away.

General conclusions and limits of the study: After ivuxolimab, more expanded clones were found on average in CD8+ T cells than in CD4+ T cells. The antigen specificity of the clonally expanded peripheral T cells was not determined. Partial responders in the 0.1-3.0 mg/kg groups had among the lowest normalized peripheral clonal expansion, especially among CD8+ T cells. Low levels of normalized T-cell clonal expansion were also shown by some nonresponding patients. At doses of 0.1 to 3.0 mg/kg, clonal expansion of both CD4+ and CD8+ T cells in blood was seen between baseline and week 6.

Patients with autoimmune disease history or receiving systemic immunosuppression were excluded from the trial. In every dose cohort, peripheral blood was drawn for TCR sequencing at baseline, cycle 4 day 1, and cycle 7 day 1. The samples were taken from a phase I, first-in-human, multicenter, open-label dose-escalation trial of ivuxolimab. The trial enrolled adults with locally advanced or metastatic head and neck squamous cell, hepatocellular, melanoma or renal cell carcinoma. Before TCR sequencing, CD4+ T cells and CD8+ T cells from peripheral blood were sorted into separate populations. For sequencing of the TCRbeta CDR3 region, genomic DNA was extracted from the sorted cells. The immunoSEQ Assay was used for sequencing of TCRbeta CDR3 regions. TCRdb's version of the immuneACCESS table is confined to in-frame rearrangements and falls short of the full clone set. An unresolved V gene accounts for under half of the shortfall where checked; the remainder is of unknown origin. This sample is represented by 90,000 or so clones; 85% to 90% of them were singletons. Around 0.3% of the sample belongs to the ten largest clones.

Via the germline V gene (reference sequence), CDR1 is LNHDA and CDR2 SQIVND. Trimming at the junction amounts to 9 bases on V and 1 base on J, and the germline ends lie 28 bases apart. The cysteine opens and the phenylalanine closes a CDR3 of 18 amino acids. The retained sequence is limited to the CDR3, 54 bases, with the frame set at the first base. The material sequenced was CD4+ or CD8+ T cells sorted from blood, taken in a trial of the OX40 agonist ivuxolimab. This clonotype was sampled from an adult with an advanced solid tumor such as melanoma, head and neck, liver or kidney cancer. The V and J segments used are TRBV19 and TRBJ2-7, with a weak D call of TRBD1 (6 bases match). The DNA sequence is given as TGTGCCAGCAAATTAAGAGGGGACAACGACGGACCATCCTACGAGCAGTACTTC. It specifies CASKLRGDNDGPSYEQYF.